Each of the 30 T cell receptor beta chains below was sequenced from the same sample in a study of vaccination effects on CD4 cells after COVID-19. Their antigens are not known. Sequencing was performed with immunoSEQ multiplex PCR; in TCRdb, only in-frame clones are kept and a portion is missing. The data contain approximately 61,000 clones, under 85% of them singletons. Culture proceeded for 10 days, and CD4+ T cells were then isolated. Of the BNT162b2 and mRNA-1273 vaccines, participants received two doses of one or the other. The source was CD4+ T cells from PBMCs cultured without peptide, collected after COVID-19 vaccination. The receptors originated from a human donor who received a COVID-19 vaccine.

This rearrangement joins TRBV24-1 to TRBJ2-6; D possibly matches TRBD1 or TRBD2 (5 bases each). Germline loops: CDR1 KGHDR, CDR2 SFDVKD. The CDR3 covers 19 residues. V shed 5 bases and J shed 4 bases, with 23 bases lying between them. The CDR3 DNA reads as TGTGCCACCAGTGTTGTAACCCCTAAAGGGGAGCGAGGGGCCAACGTCCTGACTTTC. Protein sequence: CATSVVTPKGERGANVLTF.

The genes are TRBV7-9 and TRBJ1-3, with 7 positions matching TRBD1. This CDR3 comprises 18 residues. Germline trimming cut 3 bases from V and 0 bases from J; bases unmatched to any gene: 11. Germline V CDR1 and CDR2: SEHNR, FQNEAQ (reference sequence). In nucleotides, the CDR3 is TGTGCCAGCAGCTTCTACCGTGCCAGGGGGACCTCTGGAAACACCATATATTTT. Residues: CASSFYRARGTSGNTIYF.

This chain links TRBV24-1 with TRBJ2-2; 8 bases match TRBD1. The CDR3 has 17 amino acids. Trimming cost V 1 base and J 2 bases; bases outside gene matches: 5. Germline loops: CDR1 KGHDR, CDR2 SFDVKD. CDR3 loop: CATSDLPGQANTGELFF. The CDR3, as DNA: TGTGCCACCAGTGATTTACCGGGACAGGCTAACACCGGGGAGCTGTTTTTT.

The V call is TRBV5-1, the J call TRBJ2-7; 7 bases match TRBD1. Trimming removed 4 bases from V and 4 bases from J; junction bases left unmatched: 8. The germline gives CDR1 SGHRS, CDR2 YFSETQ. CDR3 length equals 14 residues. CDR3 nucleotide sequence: TGCGCCAGCAGCACCTGGACAGGCAATTACGAGCAGTACTTC. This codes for CASSTWTGNYEQYF.

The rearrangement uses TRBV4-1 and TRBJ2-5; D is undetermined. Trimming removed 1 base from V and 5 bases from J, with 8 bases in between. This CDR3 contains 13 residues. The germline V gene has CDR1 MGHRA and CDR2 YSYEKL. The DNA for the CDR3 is TGCGCCAGCAGCCAAGGTGATTCGGAGACCCAGTACTTC. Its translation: CASSQGDSETQYF.

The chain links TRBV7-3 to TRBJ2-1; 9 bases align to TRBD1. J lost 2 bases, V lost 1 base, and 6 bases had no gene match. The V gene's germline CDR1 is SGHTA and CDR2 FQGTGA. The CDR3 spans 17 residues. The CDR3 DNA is TGTGCCAGCAGCTTAATACGGAGGACAGGGGCCTACAATGAGCAGTTCTTC. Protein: CASSLIRRTGAYNEQFF.

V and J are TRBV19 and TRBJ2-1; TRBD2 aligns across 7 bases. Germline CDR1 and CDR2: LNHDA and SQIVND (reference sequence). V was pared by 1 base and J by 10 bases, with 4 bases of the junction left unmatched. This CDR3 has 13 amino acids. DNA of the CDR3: TGTGCCAGTAGTATAGTCGCGGGAGCCGAGCAGTTCTTC. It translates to CASSIVAGAEQFF.

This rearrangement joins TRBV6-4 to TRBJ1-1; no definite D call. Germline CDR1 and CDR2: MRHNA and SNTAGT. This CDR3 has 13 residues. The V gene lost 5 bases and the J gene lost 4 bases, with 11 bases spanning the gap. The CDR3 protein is CASSPGGVTEAFF. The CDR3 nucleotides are TGTGCCAGCAGTCCCGGCGGGGTCACTGAAGCTTTCTTT.

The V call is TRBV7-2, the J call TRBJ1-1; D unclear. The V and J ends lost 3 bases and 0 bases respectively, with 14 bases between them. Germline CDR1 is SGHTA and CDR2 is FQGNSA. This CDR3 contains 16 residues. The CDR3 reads CASSLAAPGLNTEAFF. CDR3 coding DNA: TGTGCCAGCAGCTTGGCAGCTCCGGGCTTGAACACTGAAGCTTTCTTT. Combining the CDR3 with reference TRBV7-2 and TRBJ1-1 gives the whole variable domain GAGVSQSPSNKVTEKGKDVELRCDPISGHTALYWYRQSLGQGLEFLIYFQGNSAPDKSGLPSDRFSAERTGGSVSTLTIQRTQQEDSAVYLCASSLAAPGLNTEAFFGQGTRLTVV.

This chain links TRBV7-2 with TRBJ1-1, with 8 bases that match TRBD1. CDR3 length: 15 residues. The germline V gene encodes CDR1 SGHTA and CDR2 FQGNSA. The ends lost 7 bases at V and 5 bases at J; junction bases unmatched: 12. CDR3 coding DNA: TGTGCCAGCACCCCCCAACCAACAGGGGGGACTGAAGCTTTCTTT. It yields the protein CASTPQPTGGTEAFF. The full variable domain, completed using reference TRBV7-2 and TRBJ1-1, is GAGVSQSPSNKVTEKGKDVELRCDPISGHTALYWYRQSLGQGLEFLIYFQGNSAPDKSGLPSDRFSAERTGGSVSTLTIQRTQQEDSAVYLCASTPQPTGGTEAFFGQGTRLTVV.

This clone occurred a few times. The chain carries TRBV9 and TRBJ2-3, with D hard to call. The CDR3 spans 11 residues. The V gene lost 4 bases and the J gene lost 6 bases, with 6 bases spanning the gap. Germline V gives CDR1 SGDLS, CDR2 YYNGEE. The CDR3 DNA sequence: TGTGCCAGCAGCCGCGGCGATACGCAGTATTTT. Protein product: CASSRGDTQYF.

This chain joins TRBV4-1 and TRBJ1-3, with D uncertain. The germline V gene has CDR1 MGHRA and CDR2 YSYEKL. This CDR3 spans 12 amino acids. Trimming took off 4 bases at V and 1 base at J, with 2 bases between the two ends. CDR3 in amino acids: CASSRSGNTIYF. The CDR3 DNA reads TGCGCCAGCAGCCGATCTGGAAACACCATATATTTT.

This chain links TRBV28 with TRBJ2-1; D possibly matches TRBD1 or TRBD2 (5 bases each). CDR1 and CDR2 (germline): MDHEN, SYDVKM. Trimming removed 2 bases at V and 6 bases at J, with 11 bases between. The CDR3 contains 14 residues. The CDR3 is CASSLPGPPNEQFF. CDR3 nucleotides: TGTGCCAGCAGTTTACCGGGACCCCCCAATGAGCAGTTCTTC.

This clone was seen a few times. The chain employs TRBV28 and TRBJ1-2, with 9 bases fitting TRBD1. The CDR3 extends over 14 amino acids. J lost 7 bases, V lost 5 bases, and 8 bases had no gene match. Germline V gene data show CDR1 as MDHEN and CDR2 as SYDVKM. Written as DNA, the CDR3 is TGTGCCAGCAGTCGACAGGGGGGTACCACTGGCTACACCTTC. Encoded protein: CASSRQGGTTGYTF.

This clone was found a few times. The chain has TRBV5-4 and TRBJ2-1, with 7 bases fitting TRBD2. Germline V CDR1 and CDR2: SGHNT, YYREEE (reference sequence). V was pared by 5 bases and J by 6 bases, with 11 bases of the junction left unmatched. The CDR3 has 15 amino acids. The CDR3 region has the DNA TGTGCCAGCAGTTCCCGGATAGCGGGCGGCAATGAGCAGTTCTTC. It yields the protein CASSSRIAGGNEQFF.

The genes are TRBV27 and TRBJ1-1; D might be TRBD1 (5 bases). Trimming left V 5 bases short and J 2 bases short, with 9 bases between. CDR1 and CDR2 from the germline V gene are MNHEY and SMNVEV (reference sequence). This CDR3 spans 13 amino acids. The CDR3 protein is CASSGGGNTEAFF. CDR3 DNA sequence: TGTGCCAGCAGTGGGGGGGGAAACACTGAAGCTTTCTTT.

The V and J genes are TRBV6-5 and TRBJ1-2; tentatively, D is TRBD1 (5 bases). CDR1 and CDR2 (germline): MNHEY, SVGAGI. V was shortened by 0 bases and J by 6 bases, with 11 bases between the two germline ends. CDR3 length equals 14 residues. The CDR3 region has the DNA TGTGCCAGCAGTTACTCGAGTCGGGGCAATGGCTACACCTTC. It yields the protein CASSYSSRGNGYTF.

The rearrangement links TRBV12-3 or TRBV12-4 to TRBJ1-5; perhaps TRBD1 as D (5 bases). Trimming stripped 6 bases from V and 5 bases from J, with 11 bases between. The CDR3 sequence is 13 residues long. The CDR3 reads CASSPRGDQPQHF. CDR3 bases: TGTGCCAGCAGCCCTCGGGGGGATCAGCCCCAGCATTTT.

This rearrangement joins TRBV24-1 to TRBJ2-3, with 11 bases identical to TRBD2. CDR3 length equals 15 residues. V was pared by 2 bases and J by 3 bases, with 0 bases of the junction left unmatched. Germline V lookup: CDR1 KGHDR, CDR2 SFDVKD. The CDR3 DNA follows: TGTGCCACCAGTGATTCTAGCGGGGGGACAGATACGCAGTATTTT. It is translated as CATSDSSGGTDTQYF.

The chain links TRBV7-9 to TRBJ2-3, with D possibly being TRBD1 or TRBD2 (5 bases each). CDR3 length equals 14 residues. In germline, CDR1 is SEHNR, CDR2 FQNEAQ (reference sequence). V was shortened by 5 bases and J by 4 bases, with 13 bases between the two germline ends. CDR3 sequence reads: CASSPLGAADTQYF. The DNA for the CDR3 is TGTGCCAGCAGCCCCCTCGGGGCTGCAGATACGCAGTATTTT.

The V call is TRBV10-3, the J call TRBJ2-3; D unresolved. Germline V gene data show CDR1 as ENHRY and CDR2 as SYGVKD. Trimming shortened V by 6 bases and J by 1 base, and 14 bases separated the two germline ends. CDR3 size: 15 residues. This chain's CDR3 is CAISQVFLGTDTQYF. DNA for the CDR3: TGTGCCATCAGCCAAGTATTCCTCGGCACAGATACGCAGTATTTT.

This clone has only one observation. The CDR3 loop reads CASSLDSGVGTQYF. DNA for the CDR3: TGTGCCAGCAGCTTAGATTCGGGAGTGGGTACCCAGTACTTC. The rearrangement uses TRBV11-2 and TRBJ2-5; tentatively, D is TRBD2 (6 bases). The CDR3 totals 14 residues. Trimming left V 0 bases short and J 8 bases short, with 13 bases between. The germline V gene has CDR1 SGHAT and CDR2 FQNNGV.

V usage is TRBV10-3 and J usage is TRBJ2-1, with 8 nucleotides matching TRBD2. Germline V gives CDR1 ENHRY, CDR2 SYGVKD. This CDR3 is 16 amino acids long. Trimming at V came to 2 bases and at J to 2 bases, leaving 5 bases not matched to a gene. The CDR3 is CAISEAGGGTYNEQFF. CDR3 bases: TGTGCCATCAGTGAGGCGGGAGGAGGGACCTACAATGAGCAGTTCTTC.

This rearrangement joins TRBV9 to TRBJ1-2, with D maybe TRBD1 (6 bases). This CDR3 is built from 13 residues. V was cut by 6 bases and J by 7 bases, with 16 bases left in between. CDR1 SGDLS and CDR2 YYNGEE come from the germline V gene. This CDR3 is CASKGGGIAGYTF. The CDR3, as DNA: TGTGCCAGCAAGGGAGGGGGGATTGCTGGCTACACCTTC.

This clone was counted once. The CDR3 sequence: CASSLNRGSGGYTF. The DNA of the CDR3 is TGTGCCAGCAGTTTAAACAGGGGAAGCGGTGGCTACACCTTC. The genes are TRBV27 and TRBJ1-2; 7 positions agree with TRBD1. This CDR3 is 14 amino acids long. V dropped 2 bases and J dropped 7; count of bases not matched to a gene: 7. Germline assignment: CDR1 MNHEY and CDR2 SMNVEV (reference sequence).

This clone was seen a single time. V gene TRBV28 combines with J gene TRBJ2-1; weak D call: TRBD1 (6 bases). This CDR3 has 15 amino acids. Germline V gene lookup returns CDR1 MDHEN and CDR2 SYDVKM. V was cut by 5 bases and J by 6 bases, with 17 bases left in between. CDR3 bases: TGTGCCAGCAGTCCCTGGACAGTTTTCCCCAATGAGCAGTTCTTC. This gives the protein CASSPWTVFPNEQFF. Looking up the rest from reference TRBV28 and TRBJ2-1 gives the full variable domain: DVKVTQSSRYLVKRTGEKVFLECVQDMDHENMFWYRQDPGLGLRLIYFSYDVKMKEKGDIPEGYSVSREKKERFSLILESASTNQTSMYLCASSPWTVFPNEQFFGPGTRLTVL.

The CDR3 bases are TGTGCCATCAGTAACGGGGCGGGAAACATTCAGTACTTC. Translated: CAISNGAGNIQYF. This chain connects TRBV10-3 to TRBJ2-4; the D call may be TRBD1 or TRBD2 (5 bases each). Trimming removed 5 bases at V and 6 bases at J, with 11 bases between. The germline V gene has CDR1 ENHRY and CDR2 SYGVKD. This CDR3 is 13 amino acids long.

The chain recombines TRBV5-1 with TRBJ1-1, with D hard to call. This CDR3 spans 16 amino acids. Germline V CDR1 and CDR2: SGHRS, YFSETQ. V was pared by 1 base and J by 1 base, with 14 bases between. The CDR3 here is CASSLILGLENTEAFF. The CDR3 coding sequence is TGCGCCAGCAGCTTGATTCTTGGGTTGGAGAACACTGAAGCTTTCTTT.

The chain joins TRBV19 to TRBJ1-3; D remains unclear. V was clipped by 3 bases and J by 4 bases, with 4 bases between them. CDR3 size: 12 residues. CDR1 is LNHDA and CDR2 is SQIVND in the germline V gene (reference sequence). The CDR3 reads CASSIGGNTIYF. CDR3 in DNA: TGTGCCAGTAGTATCGGGGGAAACACCATATATTTT. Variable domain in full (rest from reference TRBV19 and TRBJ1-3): DGGITQSPKYLFRKEGQNVTLSCEQNLNHDAMYWYRQDPGQGLRLIYYSQIVNDFQKGDIAEGYSVSREKKESFPLTVTSAQKNPTAFYLCASSIGGNTIYFGEGSWLTVV.

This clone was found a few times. CDR3: CASSYMLGGYTEAFF. The CDR3 DNA reads TGTGCCAGCAGTTATATGCTGGGGGGATACACTGAAGCTTTCTTT. The chain joins TRBV6-5 to TRBJ1-1, with D perhaps matching TRBD1 (5 bases). Trimming removed 3 bases from V and 3 bases from J, with 14 bases in between. The CDR3 length is 15 residues. Germline assignment: CDR1 MNHEY and CDR2 SVGAGI.